The clone carrying this T cell receptor beta chain appeared a few times. This sample is part of a study of human T cells and chemical hapten exposure. As for time point: patch test 1, 2 weeks after DPC sensitization. Treatment in this sample: therapeutic diphenylcyclopropenone sensitization with weekly scalp DPC. Researchers extracted total RNA from unfractionated whole blood. CDR1 is SGHRS, CDR2 YFSETQ, per germline. Trimming cost V 1 base and J 2 bases; bases outside gene matches: 6. The CDR3 totals 16 residues. Individual cDNA molecules (in the library) carried attached unique molecular identifiers. Via MiXCR, TCRdb re-called the RACE reads, giving one row per CDR3 protein. The sample includes about 34,000 distinct CDR3 sequences, over 5.5% of them seen just once.

Material: whole blood, obtained in connection with sensitization to the hapten diphenylcyclopropenone (DPC). The rearrangement links TRBV5-1 to TRBJ1-3; the match to TRBD1 covers 7 bases. The receptor was isolated from a woman in her twenties or thirties with alopecia areata. Some clones in this sample may be carry-over from other donors' samples. The CDR3 coding sequence is TGCGCCAGCAGCTTGAACGGGGGACAGCCTGGAAACACCATATATTTT. It codes for CASSLNGGQPGNTIYF.